The 24 T cell receptor beta chains in this list originate from one sample, sequenced in a study of identical twins. TCRdb reprocessed the 5' RACE reads with MiXCR, giving one entry per CDR3 protein. Here the sample spans 250,000 to 350,000 distinct CDR3 sequences, 9.5% being singletons. The same sample was also used in a study of yellow fever vaccine responses in identical twins.

The sequenced sample was CD8+ T cells sorted from blood. These receptor sequences come from a woman younger than 35 in good health.

The chain joins TRBV4-1 to TRBJ2-1; TRBD2 aligns across 10 bases. CDR3 length: 17 amino acids. V shed 0 bases, J shed 3 bases, and the junction held 5 bases outside the gene matches. Per germline, CDR1 MGHRA and CDR2 YSYEKL. CDR3 protein: CASSQDTSGIIYNEQFF. CDR3 in DNA: TGCGCCAGCAGCCAAGATACTAGCGGGATTATCTACAATGAGCAGTTCTTC.

This clonotype turned up a few times. This chain connects TRBV2 to TRBJ1-2; the D gene is possibly TRBD1 (5 bases). Per germline, CDR1 SNHLY and CDR2 FYNNEI. V dropped 4 bases and J dropped 5 bases, with 23 bases sitting between them. The CDR3 covers 17 residues. Written as DNA, the CDR3 is TGTGCCAGCAGTGCCCACCCCAGTGAGGGGAGAATTTATGGCTACACCTTC. Its translation: CASSAHPSEGRIYGYTF.

This clonotype was observed a single time. The chain uses TRBV7-9 and TRBJ1-1; possibly TRBD1 for D (5 bases). The V gene lost 5 bases and the J gene lost 0 bases, with 13 bases spanning the gap. Looked up from germline, CDR1 is SEHNR and CDR2 is FQNEAQ (reference sequence). The CDR3 sequence is 15 residues long. This CDR3 is CASSLPGLLNTEAFF. DNA of the CDR3: TGTGCCAGCAGCCTGCCGGGACTTCTGAACACTGAAGCTTTCTTT.

This clonotype showed up just a few times. This chain links TRBV19 with TRBJ1-6; the D is unclear. The CDR3 contains 11 residues. Trimming stripped 3 bases from V and 17 bases from J, with 11 bases between. Per the germline V gene, CDR1 is LNHDA and CDR2 is SQIVND (reference sequence). The CDR3 sequence: CASSIGILIHF. The CDR3 DNA reads TGTGCCAGTAGTATCGGCATACTCATCCACTTT. The variable domain in full, with the rest retrieved from reference TRBV19 and TRBJ1-6, is DGGITQSPKYLFRKEGQNVTLSCEQNLNHDAMYWYRQDPGQGLRLIYYSQIVNDFQKGDIAEGYSVSREKKESFPLTVTSAQKNPTAFYLCASSIGILIHFGNGTRLTVT.

This clonotype was seen only a few times. The V gene is TRBV20-1, the J gene TRBJ1-1; 7 bases map to TRBD1. V lost 3 bases and J lost 6; bases outside the gene matches: 4. This CDR3 is 12 amino acids long. The germline V gene has CDR1 DFQATT and CDR2 SNEGSKA (reference sequence). The CDR3 region has the DNA TGCAGTGCTAGGGGACAGATACCTGAAGCTTTCTTT. Translated: CSARGQIPEAFF.

This clonotype was counted ten times or more. V gene TRBV5-1 combines with J gene TRBJ2-2; the D call may be TRBD1 or TRBD2 (5 bases each). V was trimmed by 4 bases and J by 5 bases, leaving 21 bases between them. The CDR3 runs 17 residues. Germline V gene data show CDR1 as SGHRS and CDR2 as YFSETQ. The CDR3 DNA sequence: TGCGCCAGCAGCCCGGGATACGTGACAGTTGGGACCGGGGAGCTGTTTTTT. Encoded protein: CASSPGYVTVGTGELFF.

A few counts support this clonotype. This rearrangement joins TRBV18 to TRBJ2-7; 8 bases match TRBD1. The CDR3 length is 12 residues. V shed 5 bases and J 7 bases; nucleotides not matched to a gene: 4. Germline CDR1 KGHSH, CDR2 LQKENI. The CDR3 coding sequence is TGTGCCAGCTCAAAGACAGGGGATGAGCAGTACTTC. It translates to CASSKTGDEQYF.

The genes are TRBV5-1 and TRBJ2-7; D is tentatively TRBD1 or TRBD2 (5 bases each). V was pared by 1 base and J by 7 bases, with 18 bases between. Germline V gene data show CDR1 as SGHRS and CDR2 as YFSETQ. This CDR3 region has 15 residues. DNA of the CDR3: TGCGCCAGCAGCTTGAACCGGGCCCCGGGGCGGGAGCAGTACTTC. As protein: CASSLNRAPGREQYF. The full variable domain, with the rest looked up from reference TRBV5-1 and TRBJ2-7, is KAGVTQTPRYLIKTRGQQVTLSCSPISGHRSVSWYQQTPGQGLQFLFEYFSETQRNKGNFPGRFSGRQFSNSRSEMNVSTLELGDSALYLCASSLNRAPGREQYFGPGTRLTVT.

As DNA, the CDR3 is TGTGCCAGCAGTTCCCCACGGGCCTATAATTCACCCCTCCACTTT. Its protein is CASSSPRAYNSPLHF. The chain recombines TRBV27 with TRBJ1-6, with unresolved D. V was pared by 4 bases and J by 2 bases, with 9 bases between. Germline V gives CDR1 MNHEY, CDR2 SMNVEV (reference sequence). CDR3 length: 15 amino acids.

This chain links TRBV6-2 or TRBV6-3 with TRBJ2-1, with D possibly TRBD2 on 5 matching bases. Germline V gene lookup returns CDR1 MNHEY and CDR2 SVGEGT. This CDR3 region has 15 residues. V was pared by 5 bases and J by 2 bases, with 13 bases between. The CDR3 spells CASSSEADPYNEQFF. The CDR3 DNA reads TGTGCCAGCAGTAGTGAAGCGGATCCCTACAATGAGCAGTTCTTC.

This clonotype was seen a few times. The V call is TRBV24-1, the J call TRBJ2-3, with 10 bases matching TRBD1. CDR3 size: 16 residues. CDR1 is KGHDR and CDR2 is SFDVKD in the germline V gene. The V and J ends lost 5 bases and 4 bases, in that order; junction bases with no gene match: 8. This CDR3 is CATSVTGTGVADTQYF. The DNA of the CDR3 is TGTGCCACCAGTGTGACCGGGACAGGGGTAGCAGATACGCAGTATTTT.

At least ten counts were recorded for this clonotype. The J gene is TRBJ1-2, the V gene TRBV6-4; 12 nucleotides align to TRBD1. Per the germline V gene, CDR1 is MRHNA and CDR2 is SNTAGT. The CDR3 has 16 amino acids. V lost 0 bases to trimming and J lost 6 bases; unmatched junction nucleotides: 5. CDR3 in amino acids: CASSDSPGQGADGYTF. The CDR3 nucleotides read TGTGCCAGCAGTGACTCCCCGGGACAGGGGGCGGATGGCTACACCTTC.

This clonotype was counted a single time. The chain has TRBV11-2 and TRBJ2-7; TRBD2 aligns across 12 bases. The length of the CDR3 is 16 residues. CDR1 and CDR2 (germline): SGHAT, FQNNGV. V gave up 2 bases and J gave up 4 bases; unmatched junction bases: 6. This CDR3 is CASSLNSLAGGYEQYF. The CDR3 nucleotides read TGTGCCAGCAGCTTAAACTCGCTAGCGGGAGGGTACGAGCAGTACTTC.

This clonotype came up a few times. The rearrangement links TRBV7-8 to TRBJ2-5; 11 bases align to TRBD2. The CDR3 length is 19 residues. The J segment lost 9 bases and the V segment lost 4 bases, leaving 22 bases of the junction unmatched. The V gene's germline CDR1 is SGHVS and CDR2 FQNEAQ. CDR3 sequence reads: CASSWLLAGVSALGVAQYF. The CDR3 DNA follows: TGTGCCAGCAGCTGGCTACTAGCGGGAGTTTCCGCCCTCGGGGTGGCCCAGTACTTC.

This clonotype has a handful of counts. The gene calls are TRBV29-1 and TRBJ2-5; D call uncertain. Germline V CDR1 and CDR2: SQVTM, ANQGSEA. V lost 3 bases to trimming and J lost 4 bases, with 9 bases between them. CDR3 length: 12 amino acids. CDR3 sequence: CSVDPSGETQYF. CDR3 coding DNA: TGCAGCGTTGACCCTTCTGGAGAGACCCAGTACTTC. The whole variable domain, filled in from reference TRBV29-1 and TRBJ2-5, reads SAVISQKPSRDICQRGTSLTIQCQVDSQVTMMFWYRQQPGQSLTLIATANQGSEATYESGFVIDKFPISRPNLTFSTLTVSNMSPEDSSIYLCSVDPSGETQYFGPGTRLLVL.

This clonotype was found many times. The rearrangement links TRBV6-2 or TRBV6-3 to TRBJ2-1, with D possibly being TRBD2 (6 bases). The germline V gene has CDR1 MNHEY and CDR2 SVGEGT. Trimming pared 6 bases from V and 3 bases from J, leaving 15 bases between. The CDR3 is 15 amino acids. In DNA, the CDR3 is TGTGCCAGCAGGCCGGGAGAGAGAGACTACAATGAGCAGTTCTTC. Its translation is CASRPGERDYNEQFF.

This clonotype was counted between two and nine times. The chain employs TRBV4-1 and TRBJ1-1; tentative D call: TRBD1 (5 bases). The CDR3 consists of 17 residues. Trimming removed 1 base from V and 3 bases from J, with 18 bases in between. Germline assignment: CDR1 MGHRA and CDR2 YSYEKL. CDR3 DNA sequence: TGCGCCAGCAGCCAAGCCCTTCCCGGGGGTTTGGACACTGAAGCTTTCTTT. Its translation is CASSQALPGGLDTEAFF.

This clonotype was picked up a small number of times. The chain uses TRBV4-3 and TRBJ2-1, with D tentatively TRBD1 (8 bases). This CDR3 contains 17 residues. V shed 4 bases and J shed 8 bases, with 24 bases lying between them. The V gene's germline CDR1 is LGHNA and CDR2 YSLEER. The CDR3, as DNA: TGCGCCAGCAGCCCGGATGGGGCAGGGGGCGCGGGAGATGAGCAGTTCTTC. It codes for CASSPDGAGGAGDEQFF.

The chain links TRBV4-1 to TRBJ2-1, with D tentatively TRBD2 (6 bases). From germline, CDR1 is MGHRA and CDR2 YSYEKL. The CDR3 totals 15 residues. The V gene lost 4 bases and the J gene lost 2 bases, with 12 bases spanning the gap. The CDR3 spells CASSPRDSTYNEQFF. The CDR3 nucleotides read TGCGCCAGCAGCCCACGGGACTCTACCTACAATGAGCAGTTCTTC.

This clonotype came up a few times. This chain joins TRBV27 and TRBJ2-7, with no clear D. The CDR3 covers 14 residues. CDR1 is MNHEY, CDR2 SMNVEV, per germline (reference sequence). Trimming took off 1 base at V and 0 bases at J, with 7 bases between the two ends. The CDR3, as DNA: TGTGCCAGCAGTTTATTTGCTAGCTCCTACGAGCAGTACTTC. Its translation: CASSLFASSYEQYF.

This clonotype came up many times. The chain combines TRBV9 with TRBJ2-4, with D perhaps matching TRBD1 or TRBD2 (6 bases each). This CDR3 comprises 14 residues. CDR1 SGDLS and CDR2 YYNGEE come from the germline V gene. The germline V and J ends were trimmed by 3 bases and 4 bases, with 11 bases remaining between them. CDR3 amino acids: CASSEGDSKNIQYF. DNA for the CDR3: TGTGCCAGCAGCGAGGGGGACTCGAAAAACATTCAGTACTTC.

The V and J genes are TRBV6-4 and TRBJ1-4; D perhaps matches TRBD1 (5 bases). This CDR3 is 14 amino acids long. Trimming stripped 9 bases from V and 7 bases from J, with 18 bases between. CDR1 MRHNA and CDR2 SNTAGT come from the germline V gene. This chain's CDR3 is CARISGAGLEKLFF. DNA for the CDR3: TGTGCCAGAATTTCCGGGGCAGGGCTTGAAAAACTGTTTTTT.

This clonotype was detected a few times. The rearrangement joins TRBV27 to TRBJ2-7, with D perhaps matching TRBD2 (6 bases). This CDR3 spans 18 amino acids. Germline values: CDR1 MNHEY, CDR2 SMNVEV (reference sequence). The V end was cut by 2 bases, the J end by 5 bases, with 25 bases between. CDR3 residues: CASSLRLEGTLVFDEQYF. In DNA, the CDR3 is TGTGCCAGCAGTTTACGTTTGGAGGGGACTTTGGTTTTTGACGAGCAGTACTTC.

About this clonotype itself: A much larger clone lies a single base off, so this may be a read error. This chain joins TRBV29-1 and TRBJ2-1; D is undetermined. Trimming pared 0 bases from V and 6 bases from J, leaving 6 bases between. Germline V CDR1 and CDR2: SQVTM, ANQGSEA. The CDR3 covers 12 residues. CDR3: CSVEDLGNEQFF. The DNA for the CDR3 is TGCAGCGTTGAAGATCTGGGCAATGAGCAGTTCTTC.